Listed below are T cell receptor beta chains from one sample, sequenced in a study of naive and memory T cell subsets. TCRdb re-called the UMI-ligation and nested PCR reads with MiXCR, one entry per CDR3 protein. The sample includes roughly 130,000 distinct CDR3 sequences, 35% to 45% of them seen just once. The source material was central memory CD4+ T cells from blood. Every receptor here comes from a human donor in good health. Both conserved end residues are part of each CDR3. D genes are given only for firm matches. Not every row has a clone size; where given, it reads once, few, many or a size class.

cdr3_nt,cdr3_aa,d_call,j_call,v_call,clone_size
TGTGCCAGCAGTTTGACTACTGGGAGTTCACCCCTCCACTTT,CASSLTTGSSPLHF,-,TRBJ1-6,TRBV12-3/TRBV12-4,-
TGTGCCAGCAGTTCCCCTGGACGGCGGGACACTGAAGCTTTCTTT,CASSSPGRRDTEAFF,-,TRBJ1-1,TRBV28,few
TGTGCCAGCAGGGGACAGGAGAATCAGCCCCAGCATTTT,CASRGQENQPQHF,TRBD1,TRBJ1-5,TRBV6-1,-
TGTGCCAGCAGTGGAGGACGAATTGAAAAACTGTTTTTT,CASSGGRIEKLFF,-,TRBJ1-4,TRBV6-1,few
TGTGCCAGCAGTTTGGTAGTGAGGGCAGGCACTGAAGCTTTCTTT,CASSLVVRAGTEAFF,-,TRBJ1-1,TRBV28,-
TGCGCCAGTCTGAGTCACGTCACCGGGGAGCTGTTTTTT,CASLSHVTGELFF,-,TRBJ2-2,TRBV10-1,few
TGTGCCAGCAGTTACCTGGGGGTGGGAAGTCAGCCCCAGCATTTT,CASSYLGVGSQPQHF,-,TRBJ1-5,TRBV6-6,many
TGTGCCAGCAGTGACTCCCGGTGGGGTGGCAATCAGCCCCAGCATTTT,CASSDSRWGGNQPQHF,-,TRBJ1-5,TRBV25-1,few
TGTGCCAGCAGCTTAGACGGAGCAACTAATGAAAAACTGTTTTTT,CASSLDGATNEKLFF,-,TRBJ1-4,TRBV7-2,-
TGCAGCGTCCTTCCCCCACATAAGCCCAATGAGCAGTTCTTC,CSVLPPHKPNEQFF,-,TRBJ2-1,TRBV29-1,once
TGTGCCAGCAAAGAGACAGACTTCACTGAAGCTTTCTTT,CASKETDFTEAFF,-,TRBJ1-1,TRBV25-1,medium-sized
TGTGCCAGCAGCTTAATGGGACTAGCAAATGAGCAGTTCTTC,CASSLMGLANEQFF,TRBD2,TRBJ2-1,TRBV11-3,-
TGTGCCAGCAGTTTAGTAGGACAGGGACTGGGCGCCAAAAACATTCAGTACTTC,CASSLVGQGLGAKNIQYF,TRBD1,TRBJ2-4,TRBV12-3/TRBV12-4,few
TGCAGTGCTTCTAAAGGGACACGAGGGAGCAATCAGCCCCAGCATTTT,CSASKGTRGSNQPQHF,-,TRBJ1-5,TRBV20-1,-
TGTGCCAGCAGTTACCTCGGACAGGGAAGTCAGCCCCAGCATTTT,CASSYLGQGSQPQHF,TRBD1,TRBJ1-5,TRBV6-6,-
TGTGCCAGCTCACCACCGGAGACGTTCTACGAGCAGTACTTC,CASSPPETFYEQYF,-,TRBJ2-7,TRBV18,few
TGTGCCAGCAGTGGCCAACGGCTAGCGGGAGGGCCGGTCCAGGACAATGAGCAGTTCTTC,CASSGQRLAGGPVQDNEQFF,TRBD2,TRBJ2-1,TRBV6-5,-
TGTGCCAGCAGCTTAGCTGGAGGGCCGGGAGATACGCAGTATTTT,CASSLAGGPGDTQYF,-,TRBJ2-3,TRBV11-2,-